This entry concerns a single TCR beta chain. This sample was taken from a study of radiation and T cells in renal cell carcinoma. The germline CDR1 and CDR2 sequences are SGHTA and FQGTGA. The CDR3 has 16 amino acids. Trimming at V came to 0 bases and at J to 1 base, leaving 4 bases not matched to a gene. Described time point: blood 2 weeks post-SBRT. The treatment here: 15 Gy SBRT to primary tumor, nephrectomy 4 weeks later. Libraries were prepared by immunoSEQ multiplex PCR; TCRdb keeps only in-frame clonotypes and omits some of them. The sample yields tens of thousands of clones, roughly 80% seen once.

The V and J genes are TRBV7-3 and TRBJ2-5, with 8 bases matching TRBD2. The TCR comes from a woman in her 70s with renal cell carcinoma. The specimen comprised blood, sampled from a patient whose treatment included radiotherapy and nephrectomy. The CDR3 nucleotides read TGTGCCAGCAGCTTAACAGGAGCGGGGGCCCAAGAGACCCAGTACTTC. This translates into CASSLTGAGAQETQYF.